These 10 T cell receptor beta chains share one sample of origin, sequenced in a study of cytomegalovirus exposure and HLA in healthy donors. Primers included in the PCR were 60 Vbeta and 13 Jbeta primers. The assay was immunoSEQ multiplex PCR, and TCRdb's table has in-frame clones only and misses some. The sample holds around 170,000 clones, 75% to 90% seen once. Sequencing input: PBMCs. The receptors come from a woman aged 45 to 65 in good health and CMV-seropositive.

The CDR3: CASTRGTGLNEKLFF. In DNA, the CDR3 is TGCGCCAGCACCAGGGGGACAGGACTTAATGAAAAACTGTTTTTT. The rearrangement joins TRBV5-1 to TRBJ1-4; TRBD1 matches at 8 bases. The CDR3 extends over 15 amino acids. Looked up from germline, CDR1 is SGHRS and CDR2 is YFSETQ. The ends lost 6 bases at V and 4 bases at J; junction bases unmatched: 8.

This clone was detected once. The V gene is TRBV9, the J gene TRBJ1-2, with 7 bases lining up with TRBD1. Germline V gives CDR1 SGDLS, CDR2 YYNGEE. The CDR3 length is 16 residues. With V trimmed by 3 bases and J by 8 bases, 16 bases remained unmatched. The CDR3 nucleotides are TGTGCCAGCAGCGGAATAGGACAGGCGAGTTTGGGGGGCTACACCTTC. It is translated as CASSGIGQASLGGYTF.

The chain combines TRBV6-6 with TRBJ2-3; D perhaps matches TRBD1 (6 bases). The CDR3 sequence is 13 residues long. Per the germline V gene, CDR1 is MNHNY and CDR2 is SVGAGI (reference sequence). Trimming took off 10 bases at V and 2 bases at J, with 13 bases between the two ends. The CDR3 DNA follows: TGTGCCACCGGACAGAAAAACACAGATACGCAGTATTTT. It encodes CATGQKNTDTQYF.

The DNA of the CDR3 is TGTGCCAGCAGCTTTTCGGGGGGCGCAGGGCAGCCCCAGCATTTT. The encoded protein is CASSFSGGAGQPQHF. The rearrangement uses TRBV11-2 and TRBJ1-5, with TRBD1 as a possible D gene (6 bases). With 3 bases removed from V and 7 bases from J, the gap between germline ends came to 16 bases. This CDR3 is 15 amino acids long. CDR1 is SGHAT, CDR2 FQNNGV, per germline.

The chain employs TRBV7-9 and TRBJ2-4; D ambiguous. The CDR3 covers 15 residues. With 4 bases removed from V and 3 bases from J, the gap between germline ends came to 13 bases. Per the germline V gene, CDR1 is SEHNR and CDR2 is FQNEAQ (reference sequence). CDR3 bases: TGTGCCAGCAGCTCAAGCAATGTCGGCAAAAACATTCAGTACTTC. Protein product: CASSSSNVGKNIQYF.

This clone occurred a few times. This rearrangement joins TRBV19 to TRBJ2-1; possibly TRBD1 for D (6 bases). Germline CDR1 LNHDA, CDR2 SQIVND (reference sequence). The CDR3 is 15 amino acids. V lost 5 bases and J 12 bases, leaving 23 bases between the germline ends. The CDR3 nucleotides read TGTGCCAGTAGTTTCTCTTACCCGCCCCGAGGGGGGCAGTTCTTC. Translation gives CASSFSYPPRGGQFF.

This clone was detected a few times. The CDR3 region has the DNA TGTGCCAGCAGCTTAGGGACAGCGAACACTGAAGCTTTCTTT. This gives the protein CASSLGTANTEAFF. The chain carries TRBV7-3 and TRBJ1-1; 7 bases match TRBD1. V was clipped by 2 bases and J by 1 base; unmatched bases: 1. CDR3 length: 14 amino acids. Germline assignment: CDR1 SGHTA and CDR2 FQGTGA.

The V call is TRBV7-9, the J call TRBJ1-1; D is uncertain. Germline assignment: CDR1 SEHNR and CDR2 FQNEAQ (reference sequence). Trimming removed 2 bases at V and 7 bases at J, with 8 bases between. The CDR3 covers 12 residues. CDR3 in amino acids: CASSLTAVEAFF. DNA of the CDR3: TGTGCCAGCAGCTTAACAGCCGTTGAAGCTTTCTTT.

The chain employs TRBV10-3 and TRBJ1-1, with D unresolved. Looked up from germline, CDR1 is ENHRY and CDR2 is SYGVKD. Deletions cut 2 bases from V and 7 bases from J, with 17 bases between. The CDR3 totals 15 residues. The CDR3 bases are TGTGCCATCAGTGAGAGGATTACGGGGATAGGTGAAGCTTTCTTT. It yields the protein CAISERITGIGEAFF.

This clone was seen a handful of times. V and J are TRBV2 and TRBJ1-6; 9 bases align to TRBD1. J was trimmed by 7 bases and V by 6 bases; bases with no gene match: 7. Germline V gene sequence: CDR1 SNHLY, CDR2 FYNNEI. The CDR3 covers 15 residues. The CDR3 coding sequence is TGTGCCAGCAGCAACCTCGGACAGGGGAATTCACCCCTCCACTTT. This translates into CASSNLGQGNSPLHF.